There are a few counts of the clone carrying this T cell receptor (beta chain). CDR1 and CDR2 (germline): SGDLS, YYNGEE. The CDR3 consists of 15 residues. J gave up 5 bases and V 4 bases, and 10 bases lay outside the gene matches. PCR used 60 Vbeta primers and 13 Jbeta primers. Per the authors' pipeline: The count from a later analysis was tens of millions of unique TCR beta chains, 9.5 million to 13 million of them shared. TCRdb's table, derived via immunoSEQ multiplex PCR, lists solely in-frame clones and lacks some. The V and J calls and clone size are taken from that table; D and trimming were inferred from the DNA. The sample records more than 200,000 clones, about 81% being singletons. This record belongs to a study of cytomegalovirus exposure and HLA in healthy donors.

The sequence was obtained from a man in his forties in good health and CMV-seropositive. Sequencing used PBMCs. J is TRBJ2-3 and V is TRBV9; 7 nucleotides line up with TRBD1. The CDR3 region is CASSPRDRTLDTQYF. The CDR3 region has the DNA TGTGCCAGCAGCCCCCGGGACAGAACTCTAGATACGCAGTATTTT.